What follows are 25 T cell receptor beta chains derived from one specimen sequenced in a study of human T cells and chemical hapten exposure. Described time point: patch test 1, 2 weeks after DPC sensitization. Treatment denoted: therapeutic diphenylcyclopropenone sensitization with weekly scalp DPC. TCRdb itself ran the RACE reads through MiXCR, one entry per CDR3 protein. The table includes about 360,000 distinct CDR3 sequences, 4% to 5.5% detected once. The sequences come from whole blood, collected in connection with sensitization to the hapten diphenylcyclopropenone (DPC). These receptors were taken from a woman aged 45-59 years with alopecia areata. Some clones in this sample may be carry-over from other donors' samples.

The rearrangement joins TRBV18 to TRBJ1-1; 10 nucleotides agree with TRBD1. The length of the CDR3 is 16 residues. Trimming took 2 bases from V and 2 from J; bases not matched to a gene: 5. Germline V gene data show CDR1 as KGHSH and CDR2 as LQKENI. The CDR3 spells CASSPWTGGVNTEAFF. The CDR3 DNA reads as TGTGCCAGCTCACCATGGACAGGGGGTGTCAACACTGAAGCTTTCTTT.

This clonotype was seen ten or more times. The V call is TRBV6-2 or TRBV6-3, the J call TRBJ1-1; D unresolved. Germline CDR1 is MNHEY and CDR2 is SVGEGT. The CDR3 has 13 residues. The V gene lost 3 bases and the J gene lost 0 bases, with 5 bases spanning the gap. This CDR3 reads CASSYNVNTEAFF. The CDR3, as DNA: TGTGCCAGCAGTTATAACGTGAACACTGAAGCTTTCTTT.

This clonotype was observed many times. This chain joins TRBV10-3 and TRBJ2-3, with D perhaps being TRBD1 or TRBD2 (5 bases each). Germline V CDR1 and CDR2: ENHRY, SYGVKD. The CDR3 contains 16 residues. V was shortened by 5 bases and J by 6 bases, with 21 bases between the two germline ends. Here the CDR3 reads CAISLGSGGPADTQYF. The DNA of the CDR3 is TGTGCCATCAGTCTAGGGAGTGGGGGACCCGCCGATACGCAGTATTTT.

This clonotype was seen at least ten times. The chain is built from TRBV6-5 and TRBJ2-7, with 11 bases lining up with TRBD1. Germline V gene sequence: CDR1 MNHEY, CDR2 SVGAGI. The trim removed 8 bases at V and 6 bases at J, leaving 6 bases unmatched. The CDR3 extends over 13 amino acids. As DNA, the CDR3 is TGTGCCAGCTCTCAGGGACAGGGGGGCGAGCAGTACTTC. Protein: CASSQGQGGEQYF.

This clonotype was detected many times. The V and J genes are TRBV2 and TRBJ2-3, with TRBD2 as a possible D gene (6 bases). The CDR3 is 14 amino acids. The germline V gene has CDR1 SNHLY and CDR2 FYNNEI. V dropped 8 bases and J dropped 6 bases, with 18 bases sitting between them. CDR3: CASHLAFNGDTQYF. The CDR3 nucleotides are TGTGCCAGCCATCTAGCGTTCAACGGGGATACGCAGTATTTT. Complete variable domain (other parts from reference TRBV2 and TRBJ2-3): EPEVTQTPSHQVTQMGQEVILRCVPISNHLYFYWYRQILGQKVEFLVSFYNNEISEKSEIFDDQFSVERPDGSNFTLKIRSTKLEDSAMYFCASHLAFNGDTQYFGPGTRLTVL.

This clonotype was detected many times. The chain links TRBV12-3 or TRBV12-4 to TRBJ2-3; the match to TRBD2 covers 12 bases. With V trimmed by 6 bases and J by 6 bases, 7 bases remained unmatched. The length of the CDR3 is 15 residues. The CDR3 DNA is TGTGCCAGCAGCCGACTAGCGGGAGATGCCGATACGCAGTATTTT. Translation: CASSRLAGDADTQYF.

This chain's CDR3 is CSASGYEQYF. The DNA of the CDR3 is TGCAGTGCTTCCGGGTACGAGCAGTACTTC. The V gene is TRBV20-1, the J gene TRBJ2-7; no firm D call. CDR3 length equals 10 residues. CDR1 and CDR2 from the germline V gene are DFQATT and SNEGSKA (reference sequence). Trimming shortened V by 5 bases and J by 4 bases, and 6 bases separated the two germline ends.

This clonotype was seen many times. V gene TRBV7-2 combines with J gene TRBJ2-5; 11 positions match TRBD2. This CDR3 has 15 residues. The V gene's germline CDR1 is SGHTA and CDR2 FQGNSA. The V and J ends lost 3 bases and 5 bases, in that order; junction bases with no gene match: 5. The CDR3 region is CASSLTSGMVETQYF. In DNA, the CDR3 is TGTGCCAGCAGCTTGACTAGCGGGATGGTGGAGACCCAGTACTTC.

Many counts were recorded for this clonotype. CDR3 residues: CASSLLVVNTEAFF. CDR3 in DNA: TGTGCCAGCAGTTTACTTGTGGTGAACACTGAAGCTTTCTTT. The rearrangement links TRBV12-3 or TRBV12-4 to TRBJ1-1; no clear D gene. Trimming removed 2 bases from V and 0 bases from J, with 7 bases in between. The CDR3 is made up of 14 amino acids.

This clonotype was detected ten times or more. Mismatch with germline at one junction end may stem from a read error. The J gene is TRBJ2-3, the V gene TRBV12-3 or TRBV12-4, with D perhaps being TRBD1 or TRBD2 (5 bases each). The CDR3 has 11 amino acids. As DNA, the CDR3 is TGTGCCAGCAGTGGGGACCCCCGCGTGCATTTT. As protein: CASSGDPRVHF.

This clonotype was seen repeatedly, ten times or more. The rearrangement uses TRBV11-3 and TRBJ1-2; D perhaps matches TRBD1 (5 bases). This CDR3 region has 14 residues. Germline values: CDR1 SGHNT, CDR2 YENEEA. V lost 2 bases, J lost 3 bases, and 10 bases lay in between. In DNA, the CDR3 is TGTGCCAGCAGCTTAAGGGGTAACGACTATGGCTACACCTTC. Translated: CASSLRGNDYGYTF.

In its sample, this clonotype was seen a few times. The chain recombines TRBV7-9 with TRBJ2-6; 11 bases match TRBD2. Germline CDR1 and CDR2: SEHNR and FQNEAQ (reference sequence). This CDR3 has 18 amino acids. Unmatched junction bases numbered 5, after V lost 2 bases and J lost 2 bases. The CDR3 here is CASSLPSGRMTGANVLTF. The CDR3 DNA is TGTGCCAGCAGCTTACCTAGCGGGAGGATGACTGGGGCCAACGTCCTGACTTTC.

This clonotype was recorded a few times. The rearrangement uses TRBV14 and TRBJ2-1; D is ambiguous. CDR1 and CDR2 (germline): SGHDN, FVKESK. Trimming stripped 0 bases from V and 8 bases from J, with 11 bases between. This CDR3 has 14 amino acids. DNA for the CDR3: TGTGCCAGCAGCCAAGATGGCCCAAGGGATGAGCAGTTCTTC. Translating it yields CASSQDGPRDEQFF. The whole variable domain, remainder taken from reference TRBV14 and TRBJ2-1, is EAGVTQFPSHSVIEKGQTVTLRCDPISGHDNLYWYRRVMGKEIKFLLHFVKESKQDESGMPNNRFLAERTGGTYSTLKVQPAELEDSGVYFCASSQDGPRDEQFFGPGTRLTVL.

The gene calls are TRBV6-1 and TRBJ2-7; D unclear. Germline V gene sequence: CDR1 MNHNS, CDR2 SASEGT. The V end lost 7 bases, the J end lost 3 bases, and 13 bases lay between the germline ends. This CDR3 comprises 13 residues. The CDR3 loop reads CASIVAAGYEQYF. CDR3 nucleotide sequence: TGTGCCAGCATTGTCGCGGCCGGCTACGAGCAGTACTTC.

This clonotype occurred many times. The chain combines TRBV20-1 with TRBJ1-1; D uncertain. Looked up from germline, CDR1 is DFQATT and CDR2 is SNEGSKA (reference sequence). The CDR3 covers 10 residues. The V end was cut by 4 bases, the J end by 4 bases, with 4 bases between. The CDR3 reads CSAISTEAFF. CDR3 in DNA: TGCAGTGCTATTTCCACTGAAGCTTTCTTT.

CDR3 DNA sequence: TGTGCCAGCAGCGCCGGTCCTAGCGAATTGAATAATGAGCAGTTCTTC. Residues: CASSAGPSELNNEQFF. This chain links TRBV5-4 with TRBJ2-1; D possibly corresponds to TRBD2 (6 bases). V shed 4 bases and J shed 7 bases, with 21 bases lying between them. In germline, CDR1 is SGHNT, CDR2 YYREEE (reference sequence). The CDR3 totals 16 residues.

The chain couples TRBV12-3 or TRBV12-4 to TRBJ2-1; 8 nucleotides line up with TRBD1. CDR3 length: 12 amino acids. The junction had 10 bases not matched to a gene; V was cut back by 6 bases and J by 15 bases. The CDR3 DNA reads as TGTGCCAGCAGGACAGGGGTTGGGACGGGGTTCTTC. Translating it yields CASRTGVGTGFF.

At least ten counts were recorded for this clonotype. The chain is built from TRBV27 and TRBJ2-3, with 9 bases matching TRBD2. Per the germline V gene, CDR1 is MNHEY and CDR2 is SMNVEV (reference sequence). Germline trimming cut 2 bases from V and 4 bases from J; bases unmatched to any gene: 4. CDR3 length equals 15 residues. CDR3 residues: CASSLRERGADTQYF. The CDR3 DNA is TGTGCCAGCAGTTTAAGGGAGCGGGGGGCAGATACGCAGTATTTT.

The table lists this clonotype with many counts. J is TRBJ2-1 and V is TRBV29-1; D remains ambiguous. The CDR3 contains 12 residues. The V and J ends lost 6 bases and 8 bases respectively, with 14 bases between them. Germline V CDR1 and CDR2: SQVTM, ANQGSEA. CDR3 protein: CSVVDPPDEQFF. Here the CDR3 DNA reads TGCAGCGTCGTCGACCCTCCGGATGAGCAGTTCTTC.

This clonotype was counted a single time. V usage is TRBV6-5 and J usage is TRBJ2-1; D is unresolved. The germline CDR1 and CDR2 sequences are MNHEY and SVGAGI. The V gene lost 7 bases and the J gene lost 3 bases, with 19 bases spanning the gap. This CDR3 contains 16 residues. The CDR3, as DNA: TGTGCCAGCACCCCTGTACGGATAGAGCGCTACAATGAGCAGTTCTTC. Translated: CASTPVRIERYNEQFF.

This chain connects TRBV10-3 to TRBJ2-3; a possible D gene is TRBD2 (6 bases). The length of the CDR3 is 15 residues. Trimming left V 6 bases short and J 1 base short, with 14 bases between. Germline assignment: CDR1 ENHRY and CDR2 SYGVKD. The CDR3 region has the DNA TGTGCCATCAGGGGGCTGGGCGGGGGCACAGATACGCAGTATTTT. It codes for CAIRGLGGGTDTQYF.

This clonotype has only a few counts. The rearrangement uses TRBV7-2 and TRBJ2-3; 12 nucleotides align to TRBD2. V was clipped by 2 bases and J by 1 base; unmatched bases: 7. The CDR3 covers 18 residues. Germline V gene sequence: CDR1 SGHTA, CDR2 FQGNSA. The CDR3 sequence: CASSLNRLAGVGTDTQYF. The DNA of the CDR3 is TGTGCCAGCAGCTTAAACCGACTAGCGGGAGTTGGCACAGATACGCAGTATTTT. Full variable domain (remainder filled in from reference TRBV7-2 and TRBJ2-3): GAGVSQSPSNKVTEKGKDVELRCDPISGHTALYWYRQSLGQGLEFLIYFQGNSAPDKSGLPSDRFSAERTGGSVSTLTIQRTQQEDSAVYLCASSLNRLAGVGTDTQYFGPGTRLTVL.

The CDR3: CSAPRAGLYEQYF. CDR3 nucleotide sequence: TGCAGTGCTCCTCGAGCGGGATTGTACGAGCAGTACTTC. V is TRBV20-1 and J is TRBJ2-7; 7 bases map to TRBD2. Germline lookup yields CDR1 DFQATT and CDR2 SNEGSKA (reference sequence). With 5 bases clipped from V and 4 bases from J, the junction kept 8 bases outside the gene matches. The CDR3 has 13 residues.

V usage is TRBV28 and J usage is TRBJ2-1; tentative D call: TRBD2 (6 bases). CDR1 is MDHEN, CDR2 SYDVKM, per germline. There are 15 residues in the CDR3. The germline V and J ends were trimmed by 6 bases and 1 base, with 13 bases remaining between them. DNA for the CDR3: TGTGCCAGCAGGACCCGGGAGTTATCCTACAATGAGCAGTTCTTC. This encodes CASRTRELSYNEQFF.

This clonotype was detected ten times or more. The J gene is TRBJ2-1, the V gene TRBV5-1; maybe TRBD1 (6 bases). There are 9 residues in the CDR3. CDR1 is SGHRS and CDR2 is YFSETQ in the germline V gene. V shed 8 bases and J shed 11 bases, with 8 bases lying between them. In nucleotides, the CDR3 is TGCGCCAGAGGGGGTAAGCAGTTCTTC. Translation: CARGGKQFF.